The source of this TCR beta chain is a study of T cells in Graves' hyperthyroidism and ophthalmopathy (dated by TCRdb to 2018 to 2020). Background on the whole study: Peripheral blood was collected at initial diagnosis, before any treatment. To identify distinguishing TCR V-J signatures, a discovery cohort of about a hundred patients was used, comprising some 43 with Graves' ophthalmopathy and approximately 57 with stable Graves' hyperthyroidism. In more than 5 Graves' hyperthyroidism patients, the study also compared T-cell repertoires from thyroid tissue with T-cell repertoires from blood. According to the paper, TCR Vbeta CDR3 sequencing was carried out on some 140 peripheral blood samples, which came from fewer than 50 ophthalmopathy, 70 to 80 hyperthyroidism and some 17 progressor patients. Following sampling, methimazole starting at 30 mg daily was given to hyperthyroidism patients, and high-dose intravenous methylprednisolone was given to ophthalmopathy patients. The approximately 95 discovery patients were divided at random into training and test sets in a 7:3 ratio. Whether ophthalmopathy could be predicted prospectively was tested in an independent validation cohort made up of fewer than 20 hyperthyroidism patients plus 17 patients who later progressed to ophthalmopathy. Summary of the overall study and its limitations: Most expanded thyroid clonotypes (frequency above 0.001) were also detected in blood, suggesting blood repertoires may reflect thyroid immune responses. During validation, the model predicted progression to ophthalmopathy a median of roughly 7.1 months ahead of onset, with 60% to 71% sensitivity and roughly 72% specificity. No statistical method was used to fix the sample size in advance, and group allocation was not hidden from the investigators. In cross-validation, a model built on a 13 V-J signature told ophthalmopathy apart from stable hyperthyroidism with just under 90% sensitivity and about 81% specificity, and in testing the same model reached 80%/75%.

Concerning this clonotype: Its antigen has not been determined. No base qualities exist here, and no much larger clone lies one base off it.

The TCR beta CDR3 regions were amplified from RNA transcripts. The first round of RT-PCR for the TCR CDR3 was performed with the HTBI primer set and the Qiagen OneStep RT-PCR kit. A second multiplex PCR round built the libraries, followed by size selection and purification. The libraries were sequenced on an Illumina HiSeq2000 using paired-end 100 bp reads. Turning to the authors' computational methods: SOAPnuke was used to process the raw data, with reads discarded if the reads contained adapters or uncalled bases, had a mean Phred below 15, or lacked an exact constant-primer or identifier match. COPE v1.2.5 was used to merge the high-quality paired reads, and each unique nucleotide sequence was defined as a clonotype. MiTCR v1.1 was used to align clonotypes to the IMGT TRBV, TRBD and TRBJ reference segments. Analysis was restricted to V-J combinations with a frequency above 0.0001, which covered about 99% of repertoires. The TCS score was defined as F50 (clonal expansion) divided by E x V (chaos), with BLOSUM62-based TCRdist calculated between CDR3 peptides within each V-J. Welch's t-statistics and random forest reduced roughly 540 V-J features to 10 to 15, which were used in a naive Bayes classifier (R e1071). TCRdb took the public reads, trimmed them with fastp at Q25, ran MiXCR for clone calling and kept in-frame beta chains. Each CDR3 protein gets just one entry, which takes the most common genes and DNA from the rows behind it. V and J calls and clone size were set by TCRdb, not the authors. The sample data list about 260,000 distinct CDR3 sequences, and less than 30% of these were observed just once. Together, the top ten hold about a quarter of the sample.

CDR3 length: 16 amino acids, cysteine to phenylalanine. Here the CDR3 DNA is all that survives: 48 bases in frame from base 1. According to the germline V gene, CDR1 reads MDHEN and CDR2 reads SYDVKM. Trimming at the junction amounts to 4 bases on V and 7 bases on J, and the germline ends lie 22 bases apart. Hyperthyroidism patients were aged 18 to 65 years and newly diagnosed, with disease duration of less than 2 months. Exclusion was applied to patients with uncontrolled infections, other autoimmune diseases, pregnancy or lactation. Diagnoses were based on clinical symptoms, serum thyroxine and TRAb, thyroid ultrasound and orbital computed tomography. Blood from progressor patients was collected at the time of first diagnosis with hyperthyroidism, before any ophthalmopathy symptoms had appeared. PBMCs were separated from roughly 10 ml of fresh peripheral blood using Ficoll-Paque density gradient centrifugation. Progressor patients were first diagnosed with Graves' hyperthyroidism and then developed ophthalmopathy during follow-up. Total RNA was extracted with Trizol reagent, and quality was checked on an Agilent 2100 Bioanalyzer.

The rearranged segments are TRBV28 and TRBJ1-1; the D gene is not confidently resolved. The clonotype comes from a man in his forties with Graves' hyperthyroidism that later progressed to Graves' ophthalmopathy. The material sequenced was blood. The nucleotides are TGTGCCAGCAGTTGGGGTTTATTTGGTGTTTCGCTTGAAGCTTTCTTT. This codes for CASSWGLFGVSLEAFF.